A single sample gave rise to the 6 T cell receptor beta chains below, sequenced in a study of blood T cell repertoires in COVID-19 (TCRdb year 2020). Receptor libraries were prepared by the immunoSEQ multiplex PCR assay. TCRdb retrieved this table from immuneACCESS and kept in-frame rearrangements only. Not all clones are present; in checked studies, unresolved V genes account for under half, and no reason is known for the remainder. In all, the sample holds around 270,000 clones, and 84% of those were seen once. The ten largest clones take up less than 2% of the sample. The sequencing input was peripheral blood. The source of these receptors is a woman aged 40 to 50 who had recovered from COVID-19.

J is TRBJ1-5 and V is TRBV28; D gene ambiguous. Germline CDR1 and CDR2: MDHEN and SYDVKM. V lost 7 bases and J lost 5, with 12 bases in between. This CDR3 is built from 13 residues. The chain's CDR3 is CASNNNNYQPQHF. The CDR3 nucleotides are TGTGCCAGCAACAACAATAATTATCAGCCCCAGCATTTT.

This chain links TRBV6-5 with TRBJ1-5; D gene unclear. In germline, CDR1 is MNHEY, CDR2 SVGAGI. This CDR3 has 14 residues. V was shortened by 6 bases and J by 5 bases, with 14 bases between the two germline ends. CDR3 nucleotide sequence: TGTGCCAGCAGGGGAGTGTTAGAGGATCAGCCCCAGCATTTT. The encoded protein is CASRGVLEDQPQHF.

The V and J genes are TRBV7-2 and TRBJ2-1; perhaps TRBD1 as D (6 bases). This CDR3 region has 13 residues. Germline lookup yields CDR1 SGHTA and CDR2 FQGNSA. The ends were cut back, 4 bases at V and 10 bases at J, with 14 bases in the middle. This CDR3 is CASSYLQGLEQFF. CDR3 nucleotides: TGTGCCAGCAGCTACCTACAGGGATTGGAGCAGTTCTTC.

There are a few counts of this clone. This chain joins TRBV15 and TRBJ1-6; 7 positions match TRBD1. Per germline, CDR1 LNHNV and CDR2 YYDKDF (reference sequence). V was clipped by 0 bases and J by 10 bases; unmatched bases: 6. This CDR3 has 15 residues. The CDR3 loop is CATSRDRQGFSPLHF. The DNA for the CDR3 is TGTGCCACCAGCAGAGATCGACAGGGTTTCTCACCCCTCCACTTT.

The chain carries TRBV2 and TRBJ2-1, with a weak D call TRBD2 (7 bases). V gave up 10 bases and J gave up 6 bases, with 22 bases separating them. The germline CDR1 and CDR2 sequences are SNHLY and FYNNEI. The CDR3 sequence is 15 residues long. CDR3 sequence: CAILGRGRDGNEQFF. The CDR3 bases are TGTGCCATCCTAGGGCGGGGGCGAGATGGCAATGAGCAGTTCTTC.

The rearrangement links TRBV19 to TRBJ2-7; maybe TRBD1 (5 bases). V lost 7 bases and J lost 0, with 16 bases in between. This CDR3 has 15 residues. Germline V CDR1 and CDR2: LNHDA, SQIVND (reference sequence). The CDR3 region is CASMGQTADSYEQYF. In DNA form, the CDR3 reads TGTGCCAGTATGGGGCAAACGGCGGACTCCTACGAGCAGTACTTC.